The subject of this entry is one T cell receptor beta chain. The data were produced by immunoSEQ multiplex PCR, yet TCRdb's version contains in-frame clones alone and is incomplete. The sample records about 220,000 clones, about 80% being singletons. The data originate from a study of blood T cell repertoires in COVID-19. The CDR3 is 15 residues long. With V trimmed by 0 bases and J by 2 bases, 1 base remained unmatched. From germline, CDR1 is SGHNT and CDR2 YYREEE (reference sequence). The sequencing sample was made of peripheral blood. The rearrangement links TRBV5-4 to TRBJ2-2; 7 bases agree with TRBD1. The clonotype comes from a woman aged 55 to 70 with acute or convalescent COVID-19. The CDR3 sequence is CASSLGQGNTGELFF. CDR3 in DNA: TGTGCCAGCAGCTTGGGACAGGGTAACACCGGGGAGCTGTTTTTT.